The subject of this entry is one TCR beta chain. Antigen: not known. This sample was included in a study of cytomegalovirus exposure and HLA in healthy donors. At the level of the study: In a previous analysis, some 110 million unique TCR beta sequences were found from about 179 million T cells.

Although they were nominally healthy when sampled, donors likely had unrecorded immune exposures. Use of 60 Vbeta and 13 Jbeta primers characterized the PCR. Assay used: immunoSEQ multiplex PCR; TCRdb lists only in-frame clones, some missing. The sample lists 110,000 or so clones, almost 75% seen once, with approximately 8.4% in the top ten. The CDR3 is 15 amino acids. Trimming pared 4 bases from V and 6 bases from J, leaving 18 bases between. In germline, CDR1 is KGHSY, CDR2 FQNENV. Whole-study results and caveats: In vitro experiments confirmed that three CMV-associated chains were specific for CMV antigens. Data from an earlier analysis indicated that most TCR beta V segments were productive either about 87% or about 30% of the time.

V is TRBV16 and J is TRBJ1-1, with a weak D call TRBD1 (5 bases). The specimen was PBMCs. This TCR derives from a middle-aged man in good health and CMV-seronegative. As DNA, the CDR3 is TGTGCCAGCAGCCCGCGGCCAGGACAAATGCCTGAAGCTTTCTTT. Protein: CASSPRPGQMPEAFF.